One and the same sample provided the 30 T cell receptor beta chains below, sequenced in a study of T cell responses to AZD1222 COVID-19 vaccine. The protocol was immunoSEQ multiplex PCR, while the TCRdb copy is restricted to in-frame clones and leaves out a portion. The profile shows roughly 120,000 clones, roughly 93% of them singletons. The starting material was peripheral blood, obtained 28 days after the second AZD1222 dose. The receptors stem from an adult who received the AZD1222 COVID-19 vaccine.

This chain links TRBV2 with TRBJ2-1; TRBD2 matches 13 bases. This CDR3 has 15 residues. The V gene end was trimmed by 10 bases and the J gene end by 8 bases; junction bases not matched to a gene: 11. The germline CDR1 and CDR2 sequences are SNHLY and FYNNEI. CDR3 DNA: TGTGCCAACTCACCGGGACTAGCGGGAATCGATGAGCAGTTCTTC. Residues: CANSPGLAGIDEQFF.

This chain links TRBV4-1 with TRBJ2-2; D is perhaps TRBD1 (6 bases). This CDR3 comprises 13 residues. CDR1 is MGHRA, CDR2 YSYEKL, per germline. Trimming removed 1 base at V and 7 bases at J, with 7 bases between. In nucleotides, the CDR3 is TGCGCCAGCAGCCAAGGGACAGACGGGGAGCTGTTTTTT. This codes for CASSQGTDGELFF.

This clone was observed a single time. The gene calls are TRBV6-5 and TRBJ1-5, with 7 bases that match TRBD1. The germline CDR1 and CDR2 sequences are MNHEY and SVGAGI. V shed 5 bases, J shed 7 bases, and the junction held 5 bases outside the gene matches. This CDR3 is built from 13 residues. The CDR3 DNA reads TGTGCCAGCAGTCAGGGGGGGGACCAGCCCCAGCATTTT. Its protein product is CASSQGGDQPQHF.

The rearrangement joins TRBV2 to TRBJ2-2; possible D gene TRBD2, 6 bases. Germline CDR1 reads SNHLY; CDR2 reads FYNNEI. Trimming removed 4 bases from V and 4 bases from J, with 13 bases in between. This CDR3 has 15 residues. As DNA, the CDR3 is TGTGCCAGCAGTGTACGATTGGGGGGCACCGGGGAGCTGTTTTTT. It yields the protein CASSVRLGGTGELFF.

V is TRBV6-5 and J is TRBJ1-4; no clear D. V lost 5 bases to trimming and J lost 5 bases, with 9 bases between them. Germline V gene lookup returns CDR1 MNHEY and CDR2 SVGAGI. CDR3 length: 13 amino acids. CDR3 DNA sequence: TGTGCCAGCAGTACGGCAGAAAATGAAAAACTGTTTTTT. This translates into CASSTAENEKLFF.

This clone was recorded once. The chain couples TRBV18 to TRBJ2-6; D gene ambiguous. This CDR3 comprises 19 residues. V shed 6 bases and J shed 4 bases, with 25 bases lying between them. The V gene's germline CDR1 is KGHSH and CDR2 LQKENI. The CDR3 DNA reads as TGTGCCAGCTCGCCTAACATTCCTTCCGTGGTGCAGGGGGCCAACGTCCTGACTTTC. This sequence encodes CASSPNIPSVVQGANVLTF.

V and J are TRBV28 and TRBJ1-4; D not certain. Germline values: CDR1 MDHEN, CDR2 SYDVKM. The length of the CDR3 is 11 residues. V was clipped by 2 bases and J by 8 bases, with 3 bases between them. CDR3: CASSLREKLFF. CDR3 bases: TGTGCCAGCAGTTTACGAGAAAAACTGTTTTTT.

The V call is TRBV6-1, the J call TRBJ2-1, with TRBD2 matching 9 bases. This CDR3 contains 16 residues. Trimming at V came to 2 bases and at J to 5 bases, leaving 7 bases not matched to a gene. Germline CDR1 MNHNS, CDR2 SASEGT. The CDR3 DNA reads TGTGCCAGCAGTGAACTGACTAGCGGAGAGGACAATGAGCAGTTCTTC. It is translated as CASSELTSGEDNEQFF.

This chain links TRBV14 with TRBJ2-7; D remains ambiguous. There are 15 residues in the CDR3. In germline, CDR1 is SGHDN, CDR2 FVKESK. The V end lost 4 bases, the J end lost 3 bases, and 16 bases lay between the germline ends. For the CDR3, the DNA is TGTGCCAGCAGCCCCCTCGGAAGCCGCGACTACGAGCAGTACTTC. Amino acids: CASSPLGSRDYEQYF.

This chain connects TRBV30 to TRBJ2-1, with D possibly TRBD2 on 7 matching bases. V dropped 5 bases and J dropped 4 bases, with 15 bases sitting between them. The germline CDR1 and CDR2 sequences are GTSNPN and SVGIG (reference sequence). There are 14 residues in the CDR3. Here the CDR3 DNA reads TGTGCCTGGGCCGAGGGAGGGGGTTACAATGAGCAGTTCTTC. Its protein product is CAWAEGGGYNEQFF.

V gene TRBV11-3 combines with J gene TRBJ2-2; D is unclear. The V and J ends lost 2 bases and 4 bases respectively, with 14 bases between them. CDR1 and CDR2 from the germline V gene are SGHNT and YENEEA. The CDR3 is made up of 16 amino acids. In nucleotides, the CDR3 is TGTGCCAGCAGCTTATTCTCAGCGTTTAGCACCGGGGAGCTGTTTTTT. It specifies CASSLFSAFSTGELFF.

The V gene is TRBV30, the J gene TRBJ1-2; 7 bases line up with TRBD1. CDR1 GTSNPN and CDR2 SVGIG come from the germline V gene (reference sequence). Trimming cost V 3 bases and J 8 bases; bases outside gene matches: 9. CDR3 size: 13 residues. CDR3 DNA: TGTGCCTGGAGCCAAACAGGGGCGGAAGGCTACACCTTC. Amino acid sequence: CAWSQTGAEGYTF.

The CDR3 spells CATSRPGAYTGELFF. The CDR3 coding sequence is TGTGCCACCAGCAGACCGGGAGCTTACACCGGGGAGCTGTTTTTT. V usage is TRBV15 and J usage is TRBJ2-2; a weak D match, TRBD2 (6 bases). This CDR3 contains 15 residues. Trimming cost V 2 bases and J 3 bases, with 10 bases left between them. Germline lookup yields CDR1 LNHNV and CDR2 YYDKDF (reference sequence).

This clone was observed once. The genes are TRBV7-2 and TRBJ1-2; no firm D call. The CDR3 totals 17 residues. V lost 8 bases and J 3 bases, leaving 25 bases between the germline ends. Germline loops: CDR1 SGHTA, CDR2 FQGNSA. The DNA of the CDR3 is TGTGCCAGCTCCTATGGTGAACACCTCACGGGGTACTATGGCTACACCTTC. It is translated as CASSYGEHLTGYYGYTF.

The chain carries TRBV9 and TRBJ2-3; no clear D. This CDR3 spans 14 amino acids. Looked up from germline, CDR1 is SGDLS and CDR2 is YYNGEE. Between the trimmed V and J ends, which lost 4 bases and 1 base, there was a span of 10 bases. The CDR3: CASSLTDGTDTQYF. In nucleotides, the CDR3 is TGTGCCAGCAGCCTAACGGACGGCACAGATACGCAGTATTTT.

This chain links TRBV28 with TRBJ2-1; TRBD2 might be the D (5 bases). The CDR3 spans 14 residues. Per germline, CDR1 MDHEN and CDR2 SYDVKM. V was trimmed by 3 bases and J by 8 bases, leaving 14 bases between them. The CDR3 reads CASSFASGVDEQFF. The CDR3 bases are TGTGCCAGCAGTTTCGCCAGCGGTGTGGATGAGCAGTTCTTC. Based on the CDR3 plus reference TRBV28 and TRBJ2-1, the full variable domain is DVKVTQSSRYLVKRTGEKVFLECVQDMDHENMFWYRQDPGLGLRLIYFSYDVKMKEKGDIPEGYSVSREKKERFSLILESASTNQTSMYLCASSFASGVDEQFFGPGTRLTVL.

The DNA of the CDR3 is TGTGCCATCCCCTCCGAACAGGGTGAATATAATTCACCCCTCCACTTT. It specifies CAIPSEQGEYNSPLHF. The chain has TRBV28 and TRBJ1-6; tentatively, D is TRBD1 (6 bases). The V end was cut by 10 bases, the J end by 4 bases, with 20 bases between. The germline V gene encodes CDR1 MDHEN and CDR2 SYDVKM. This CDR3 has 16 amino acids.

CDR3 amino acids: CSVPGGVTGELFF. Written as DNA, the CDR3 is TGCAGCGTGCCGGGGGGGGTCACCGGGGAGCTGTTTTTT. This rearrangement joins TRBV29-1 to TRBJ2-2, with 8 bases lining up with TRBD2. V lost 6 bases to trimming and J lost 4 bases; unmatched junction nucleotides: 4. The germline V gene encodes CDR1 SQVTM and CDR2 ANQGSEA. This CDR3 region has 13 residues.

J is TRBJ2-2 and V is TRBV3-1 (or the pseudogene TRBV3-2); perhaps TRBD2 as D (6 bases). V was clipped by 5 bases and J by 6 bases, with 13 bases between them. CDR1 is LGHDT, CDR2 YNNKEL, per germline (reference sequence). The CDR3 is made up of 14 amino acids. DNA of the CDR3: TGTGCCAGCAGCATAGCGGAGAGAGCCGGGGAGCTGTTTTTT. This sequence encodes CASSIAERAGELFF.

The V and J genes are TRBV7-3 and TRBJ2-3; 9 bases fit TRBD2. CDR1 is SGHTA and CDR2 is FQGTGA in the germline V gene. J was trimmed by 4 bases and V by 4 bases; bases with no gene match: 3. The CDR3 runs to 14 residues. The CDR3, as DNA: TGTGCCAGCAGCTCCTTAGCGGGAGCAGATACGCAGTATTTT. Residues: CASSSLAGADTQYF.

Written as DNA, the CDR3 is TGTGCCAGCAGCCCGGGACAGGGGGTAGAAAAACTGTTTTTT. Protein sequence: CASSPGQGVEKLFF. This chain links TRBV6-5 with TRBJ1-4; 11 bases are shared with TRBD1. Germline CDR1 is MNHEY and CDR2 is SVGAGI. The CDR3 spans 14 residues. J gave up 8 bases and V 6 bases, and 5 bases lay outside the gene matches.

The chain has TRBV14 and TRBJ1-1; 7 nucleotides agree with TRBD1. CDR1 and CDR2 from the germline V gene are SGHDN and FVKESK. The CDR3 is 15 residues long. V gave up 4 bases and J gave up 1 base; unmatched junction bases: 6. The CDR3 region is CASSPLTGANTEAFF. The CDR3 nucleotides are TGTGCCAGCAGCCCCCTTACAGGGGCGAACACTGAAGCTTTCTTT.

The V gene is TRBV18, the J gene TRBJ2-1, with a possible D match to TRBD2 (5 bases). Germline CDR1 is KGHSH and CDR2 is LQKENI. Trimming stripped 3 bases from V and 4 bases from J, with 16 bases between. The CDR3 runs to 16 residues. The CDR3 reads CASSPSGMAVYNEQFF. CDR3 coding DNA: TGTGCCAGCTCACCCAGCGGAATGGCCGTATACAATGAGCAGTTCTTC.

This clone was recorded a few times. The chain carries TRBV7-2 and TRBJ2-7; 8 nucleotides agree with TRBD2. The germline V gene encodes CDR1 SGHTA and CDR2 FQGNSA. This CDR3 contains 16 residues. The V gene end was trimmed by 5 bases and the J gene end by 6 bases; junction bases not matched to a gene: 15. The CDR3 loop reads CASSPASGGYLGEQYF. The DNA for the CDR3 is TGTGCCAGCAGCCCTGCGTCGGGGGGGTATTTGGGCGAGCAGTACTTC.

This CDR3 reads CASWGEGSGSYEQYF. CDR3 in DNA: TGTGCCAGCTGGGGGGAGGGGAGTGGCTCCTACGAGCAGTACTTC. The chain uses TRBV27 and TRBJ2-7; 7 nucleotides align to TRBD2. Per the germline V gene, CDR1 is MNHEY and CDR2 is SMNVEV (reference sequence). Losses at the gene ends were 8 bases for V and 0 bases for J; bases not matched to a gene: 10. The CDR3 length is 15 residues.

In nucleotides, the CDR3 is TGTGCCAGCAGTCCCCCCTCGGGGTGGGGGTGGACCGGGGAGCTGTTTTTT. Translated, it gives CASSPPSGWGWTGELFF. V is TRBV28 and J is TRBJ2-2; D could derive from TRBD1 or TRBD2 (5 bases each). Germline V CDR1 and CDR2: MDHEN, SYDVKM. The CDR3 extends over 17 amino acids. The V and J ends lost 5 bases and 5 bases respectively, with 21 bases between them. The variable domain in full, with the rest retrieved from reference TRBV28 and TRBJ2-2, is DVKVTQSSRYLVKRTGEKVFLECVQDMDHENMFWYRQDPGLGLRLIYFSYDVKMKEKGDIPEGYSVSREKKERFSLILESASTNQTSMYLCASSPPSGWGWTGELFFGEGSRLTVL.

In the case of this clone: Within the sample, other DNA sequences also encode this same CDR3. The chain links TRBV27 to TRBJ1-5, with D maybe TRBD1 (6 bases). The V end was cut by 6 bases, the J end by 2 bases, with 14 bases between. The CDR3 sequence is 15 residues long. Germline-derived CDR1 and CDR2 are MNHEY and SMNVEV (reference sequence). CDR3 protein: CASSPRGRGNQPQHF. The CDR3 region has the DNA TGTGCCAGCAGCCCCAGGGGACGCGGCAATCAGCCCCAGCATTTT.

The gene calls are TRBV10-3 and TRBJ2-7; TRBD1 is a possible D gene (6 bases). CDR1 ENHRY and CDR2 SYGVKD come from the germline V gene. V lost 4 bases to trimming and J lost 2 bases, with 12 bases between them. The CDR3 has 14 residues. CDR3 protein: CAISVSGDTYEQYF. In nucleotides, the CDR3 is TGTGCCATCAGTGTCTCCGGGGACACCTACGAGCAGTACTTC.

V and J are TRBV30 and TRBJ1-3; maybe TRBD1 (5 bases). From germline, CDR1 is GTSNPN and CDR2 SVGIG (reference sequence). Deletions cut 3 bases from V and 1 base from J, with 7 bases between. The CDR3 runs to 13 residues. CDR3 sequence: CAWSRQSGNTIYF. CDR3 sequence (DNA): TGTGCCTGGAGCCGACAGTCTGGAAACACCATATATTTT.

V usage is TRBV9 and J usage is TRBJ1-1; D not certain. The CDR3 covers 14 residues. Germline CDR1 is SGDLS and CDR2 is YYNGEE. V was cut by 3 bases and J by 0 bases, with 9 bases left in between. DNA for the CDR3: TGTGCCAGCAGCGCTGGACCCATGAACACTGAAGCTTTCTTT. It is translated as CASSAGPMNTEAFF.